This section outlines one T cell receptor (beta chain) sequence together with its context. Germline CDR1 reads ENHRY; CDR2 reads SYGVKD. The V gene lost 3 bases and the J gene lost 9 bases, with 27 bases spanning the gap. The CDR3 covers 18 residues. Alongside a J-beta primer mix, a sample-barcoded 5' primer served in a second PCR lasting 7 to 11 cycles. MiXCR was run by TCRdb on the 5' RACE reads, yielding one entry per CDR3 protein. The sample consists of about 680,000 distinct CDR3 sequences, 49% of them appearing once. This entry comes from a study of blood T cells in healthy people across ages. Peripheral blood, about 9.3 milliliters per donor, was collected.

Sequencing used blood. V and J are TRBV10-3 and TRBJ2-1, with D perhaps TRBD1 (6 bases). The receptor's source is a woman between 55 and 75 years old in good health. The CDR3 here is CAISEGGGGGIMGREQFF. Here the CDR3 DNA reads TGTGCCATCAGTGAAGGGGGTGGCGGAGGAATAATGGGACGTGAGCAGTTCTTC.